This T cell receptor beta chain was retrieved from a study of blood T cell repertoires in COVID-19. Study summary: Samples representing acute and convalescent COVID-19 were sourced from the United States, Italy and Spain.

This CDR3 has 12 amino acids. Trimming shortened V by 3 bases and J by 8 bases, and 8 bases separated the two germline ends. Clones were sequenced by immunoSEQ multiplex PCR, and TCRdb holds only the in-frame ones, with some missing. The sample shows 250,000 to 300,000 clones, 75% to 90% of them seen only once. Participant age was about 18 to 89 years, and participants resided in approximately 24 US areas. Clinical histories supplied by participants themselves formed the basis of cohort assignment. Sample: PBMCs or T cells enriched from blood (not recorded which). The chain is built from TRBV12-3 or TRBV12-4 and TRBJ1-5; D gene ambiguous. The clonotype originates from a woman aged 40 to 50 who had recovered from COVID-19. The CDR3 sequence is CASSFPAEPQHF. The CDR3 bases are TGTGCCAGCAGTTTCCCCGCGGAGCCCCAGCATTTT.